This TCR beta chain stems from a study of blood T cell repertoires in COVID-19. The wider study: Samples taken during acute and convalescent COVID-19 were collected in the United States, Italy and Spain.

Sequenced by immunoSEQ multiplex PCR; TCRdb stores in-frame clones only, minus some. This sample has over 70,000 clones, with about four fifths found just once. CDR1 and CDR2 from the germline V gene are SGHRS and YFSETQ. This CDR3 comprises 15 residues. Trimming pared 7 bases from V and 1 base from J, leaving 17 bases between. This clone turned up a few times. V usage is TRBV5-1 and J usage is TRBJ1-1; D unresolved. The clonotype comes from a woman older than 75 with active or convalescent COVID-19. Material: peripheral blood. The CDR3 region has the DNA TGCGCCAGCTTTTCGACGCCAGGTCCGAACACTGAAGCTTTCTTT. Amino acid sequence: CASFSTPGPNTEAFF.